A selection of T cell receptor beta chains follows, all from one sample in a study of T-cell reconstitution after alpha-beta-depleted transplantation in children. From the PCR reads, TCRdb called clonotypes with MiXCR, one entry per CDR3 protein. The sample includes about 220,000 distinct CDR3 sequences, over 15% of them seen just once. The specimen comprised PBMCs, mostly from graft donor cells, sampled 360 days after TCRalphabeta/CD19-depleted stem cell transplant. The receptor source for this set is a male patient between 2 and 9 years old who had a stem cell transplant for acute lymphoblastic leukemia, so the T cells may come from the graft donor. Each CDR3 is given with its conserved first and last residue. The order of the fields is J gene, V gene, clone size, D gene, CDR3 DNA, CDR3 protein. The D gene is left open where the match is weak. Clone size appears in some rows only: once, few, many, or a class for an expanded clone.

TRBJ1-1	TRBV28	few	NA	TGTGCCAGCCGGGACGCACCTGGGGAGGCTTTCTTT	CASRDAPGEAFF
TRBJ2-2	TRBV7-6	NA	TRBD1	TGTGCCAGCAGCCCCGGGACAGGGTTCTTCCGGGAGCTGTTTTTT	CASSPGTGFFRELFF
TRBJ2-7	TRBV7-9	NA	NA	TGTGTCGTCAGCTTAGTCGGCGTAGGGGAGAGCGACGAGCAGTACTTC	CVVSLVGVGESDEQYF
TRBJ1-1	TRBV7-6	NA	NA	TGTGCCAGCAGCTTAGGACAGCCCAGCATGAACACTGAAGCTTTCTTT	CASSLGQPSMNTEAFF
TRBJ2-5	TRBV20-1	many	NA	TGCAGTGCCGCCCCGGCAGGGTATTCAGAGACCCAGTACTTC	CSAAPAGYSETQYF
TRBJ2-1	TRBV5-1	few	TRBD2	TGCGCCAGCAGCTTGTCTCCTCGCGAACTAGCGGGGGGGCCGGGGAGCTCCTACAATGAGCAGTTCTTC	CASSLSPRELAGGPGSSYNEQFF
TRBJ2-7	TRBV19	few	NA	TGTGCCAGTAGTCGCCGGGGCGGCTTCTACGAGCAGTACTTC	CASSRRGGFYEQYF
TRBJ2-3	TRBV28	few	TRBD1	TGTGCCAGCAGTCCCAGGGGGATCACAGATACGCAGTATTTT	CASSPRGITDTQYF
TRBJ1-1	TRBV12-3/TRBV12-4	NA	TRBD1	TGTGCCAGCAGTTTAGCCGGGACAGGGGCAGCTTTCTTT	CASSLAGTGAAFF
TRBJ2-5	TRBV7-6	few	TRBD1	TGTGCCAGCAGCACCGGGACAGGGAGTTTGGAGACCCAGTACTTC	CASSTGTGSLETQYF
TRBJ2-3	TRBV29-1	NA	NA	TGCAGCGGCCTGGGACACCCCAGCACAGATACGCAGTATTTT	CSGLGHPSTDTQYF
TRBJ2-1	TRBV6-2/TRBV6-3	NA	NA	TGTGCCAGCAGTAATGGGAATGAGCAGTTCTTC	CASSNGNEQFF
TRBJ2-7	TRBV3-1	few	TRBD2	TGTGCCAGCAGCCAAGGGCTAGCGGGGTACGAGCAGTACTTC	CASSQGLAGYEQYF
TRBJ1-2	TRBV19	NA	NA	TGTGCCAGTAAGTCAGCCTCGACGGGCAGAGATGGCACCTTC	CASKSASTGRDGTF
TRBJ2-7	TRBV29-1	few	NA	TGCAGCGTTGAAGGTCCTGGGGGCTACGAGCAGTACTTC	CSVEGPGGYEQYF
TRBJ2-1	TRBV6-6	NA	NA	TGTGCCAGCAGTCTACCACCGCACCGGGTGGGGGGTAACAATGAGCAGTTCTTC	CASSLPPHRVGGNNEQFF
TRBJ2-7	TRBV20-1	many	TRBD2	TGCAGTGCTTCGGGACTAGCGGGAGGAGGGAACGAGCAGTACTTC	CSASGLAGGGNEQYF
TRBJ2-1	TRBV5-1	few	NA	TGCGCCAGCAGCCGCCAGGCTGGTCCTGAGCAGTTCTTC	CASSRQAGPEQFF
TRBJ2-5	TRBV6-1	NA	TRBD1	TGTGCCAGCAGTGAAGGGACAGGACGTGAGACCCAGTACTTC	CASSEGTGRETQYF
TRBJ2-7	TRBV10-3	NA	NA	TGTGCCATCAGTGAGAGGCCGGTCTACGAGCAGTACTTC	CAISERPVYEQYF
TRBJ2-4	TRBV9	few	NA	TGTGCCAGCAGCGTCACGGAAGACATTCAGTACTTC	CASSVTEDIQYF
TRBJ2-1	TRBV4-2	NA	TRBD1	TGTGCCAGCAGCCAAGAGGCAGGGGGCCGCGGTGAGCAGTTCTTC	CASSQEAGGRGEQFF
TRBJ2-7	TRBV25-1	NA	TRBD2	TGTGCCAGCAGTGACCCTACCCGGGGGGCCTACGAGCAGTACTTC	CASSDPTRGAYEQYF
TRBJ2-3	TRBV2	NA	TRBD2	TGTGCCAGCTCCCTGGCAAGCGGGGGGGCAGATACGCAGTATTTT	CASSLASGGADTQYF
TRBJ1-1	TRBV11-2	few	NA	TGTGCCAGCAGCTCCCTCAGGGGTACATTTGAAGCTTTCTTT	CASSSLRGTFEAFF
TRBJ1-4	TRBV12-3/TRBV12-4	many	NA	TGTGCCAGCAGTTTCGGCAGGGAAAATGAAAAACTGTTTTTT	CASSFGRENEKLFF
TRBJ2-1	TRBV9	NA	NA	TGTGCCAGCAGCCCAGTCTCGGGGCCGTTGGATGAGCAGTTCTTC	CASSPVSGPLDEQFF
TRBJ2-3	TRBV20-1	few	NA	TGCAGTGCTAGCGGCGGGACAAGGGGCACAGATACGCAGTATTTT	CSASGGTRGTDTQYF
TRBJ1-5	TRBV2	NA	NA	TGTGCCAGCAATTGGGGTAGTCGTAGCAATCAGCCCCAGCATTTT	CASNWGSRSNQPQHF
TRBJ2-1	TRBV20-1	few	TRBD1	TGCAGTGCTAGACCTACCGGGACAGGGAAATACAATGAGCAGTTCTTC	CSARPTGTGKYNEQFF
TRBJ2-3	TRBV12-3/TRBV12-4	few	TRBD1	TGTGCCAGCAGTGGACAGGGGGCAACAGATACGCAGTATTTT	CASSGQGATDTQYF
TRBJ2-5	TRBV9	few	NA	TGTGCCAGCAGCGGGCTGAATGCAACCCAGTACTTC	CASSGLNATQYF
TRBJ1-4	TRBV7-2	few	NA	TGTGCCAGCAGCCGCCTCTCATATGAAAAACTGTTTTTT	CASSRLSYEKLFF
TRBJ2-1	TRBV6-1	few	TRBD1	TGTGCCAGCAGTCAAATCGGGACAGCTAATGAGCAGTTCTTC	CASSQIGTANEQFF
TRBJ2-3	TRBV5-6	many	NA	TGTGCCAGCCGCGGGACAGACACAGATACGCAGTATTTT	CASRGTDTDTQYF
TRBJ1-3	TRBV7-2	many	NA	TGTGCCAGCAGCTTATCCGGGACACTTGGAAACACCATATATTTT	CASSLSGTLGNTIYF
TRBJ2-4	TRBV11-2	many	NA	TGTGCCAGCAGCTTAGACAGGATTGGAGGTACCATTCAGTACTTC	CASSLDRIGGTIQYF
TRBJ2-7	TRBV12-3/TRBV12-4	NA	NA	TGTGCCAGCAGTACGTACGTGGGGGGAAAGGGCTACGAGCAGTACTTC	CASSTYVGGKGYEQYF
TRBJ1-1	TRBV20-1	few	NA	TGCAGTGCTAGGGGGTATCCCTTAAACACTGAAGCTTTCTTT	CSARGYPLNTEAFF
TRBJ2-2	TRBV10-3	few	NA	TGTGCCGCCATGGGGGACGGAGCGAACACCGGGGAGCTGTTTTTT	CAAMGDGANTGELFF
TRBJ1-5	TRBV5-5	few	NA	TGTGCCAGCAGCTTGGAGGCAGGGTTCGGCAATCAGCCCCAGCATTTT	CASSLEAGFGNQPQHF
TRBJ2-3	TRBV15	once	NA	TGTGCCACCGGCAGAGATCTCCCAGATACGCAGTATTTT	CATGRDLPDTQYF
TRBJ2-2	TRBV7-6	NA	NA	TGTGCCAGCAGCTTAGCAGGGGTTGGGAACACCGGGGAGCTGTTTTTT	CASSLAGVGNTGELFF
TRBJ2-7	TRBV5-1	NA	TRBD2	TGCGCCAGCAGCTTGGAACTAGCGGGAGTTTCCTCCGGCGAGCAGTACTTC	CASSLELAGVSSGEQYF
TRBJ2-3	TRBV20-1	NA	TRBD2	TGCAGTGCTAGAAACGGGAGGGCGGGCGATACGCAGTATTTT	CSARNGRAGDTQYF
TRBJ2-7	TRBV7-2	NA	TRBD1	TGTGCCAGCAGCTTAACTGGACAGGGCTACGAGCAGTACTTC	CASSLTGQGYEQYF
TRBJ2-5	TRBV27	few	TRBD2	TGTGCCAGCAGTTTATTTCCGGGACTAGCGGGGAAGGAGACCCAGTACTTC	CASSLFPGLAGKETQYF
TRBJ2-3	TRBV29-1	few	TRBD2	TGCAGCGTGGGCGGGGGGGACACAGATACGCAGTATTTT	CSVGGGDTDTQYF
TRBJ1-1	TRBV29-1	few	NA	TGCAGCGTTGCGGAGGGGGGCACTGAAGCTTTCTTT	CSVAEGGTEAFF
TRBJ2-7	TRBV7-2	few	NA	TGTGCCAGCAGCTTAGGACAGATCCGCGAGCAGTACTTC	CASSLGQIREQYF
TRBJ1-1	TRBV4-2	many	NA	TGTGCCAGCAGCCAGGGGGGGGCTGGGGACACTGAAGCTTTCTTT	CASSQGGAGDTEAFF
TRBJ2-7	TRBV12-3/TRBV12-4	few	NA	TGTGCCAGCAGTTTTTTCCGCTCTTACGAGCAGTACTTC	CASSFFRSYEQYF